This TCR beta chain was sequenced during a study of OX40 agonist ivuxolimab in advanced cancers. J lost 5 bases, V lost 6 bases, and 9 bases had no gene match. This CDR3 spans 14 amino acids. Per germline, CDR1 SNHLY and CDR2 FYNNEI. The repertoire was sequenced with immunoSEQ multiplex PCR; TCRdb's copy has only in-frame clones and lacks some. The table has about 59,000 clones, 87% seen once. This sequence originates from an adult with an advanced solid tumor such as melanoma, head and neck, liver or kidney cancer. Material: CD4+ or CD8+ T cells sorted from blood, obtained in a trial of the OX40 agonist ivuxolimab. The chain employs TRBV2 and TRBJ2-5; 7 nucleotides align to TRBD2. The DNA of the CDR3 is TGTGCCAGCAGCCCCGGGACTACGCCCGAGACCCAGTACTTC. Its translation is CASSPGTTPETQYF. Supplemented by reference TRBV2 and TRBJ2-5, the full variable domain reads EPEVTQTPSHQVTQMGQEVILRCVPISNHLYFYWYRQILGQKVEFLVSFYNNEISEKSEIFDDQFSVERPDGSNFTLKIRSTKLEDSAMYFCASSPGTTPETQYFGPGTRLLVL.